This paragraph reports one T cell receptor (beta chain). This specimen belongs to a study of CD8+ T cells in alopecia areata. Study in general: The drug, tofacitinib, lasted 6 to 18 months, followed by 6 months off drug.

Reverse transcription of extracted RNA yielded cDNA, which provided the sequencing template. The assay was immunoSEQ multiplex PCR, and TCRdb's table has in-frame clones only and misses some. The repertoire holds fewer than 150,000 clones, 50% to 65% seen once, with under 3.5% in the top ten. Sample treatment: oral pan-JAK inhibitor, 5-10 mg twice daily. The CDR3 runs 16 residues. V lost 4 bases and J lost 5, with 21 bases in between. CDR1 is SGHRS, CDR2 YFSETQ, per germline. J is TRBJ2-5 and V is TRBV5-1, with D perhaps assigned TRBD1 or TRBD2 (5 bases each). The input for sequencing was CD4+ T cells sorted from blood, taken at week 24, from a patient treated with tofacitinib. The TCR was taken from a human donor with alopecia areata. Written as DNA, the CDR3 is TGCGCCAGCAGCGTGATGGGGACCTCCGGACGGGAGACCCAGTACTTC. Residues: CASSVMGTSGRETQYF.